Below are 9 T cell receptor beta chains sequenced from a single sample in a study of blood T cell repertoires in COVID-19. Only in-frame clones appear in the TCRdb table, and some are missing; sequencing was by immunoSEQ multiplex PCR. The sample has some 120,000 clones, around 85% seen once; the top ten hold 15% to 20%. The sample taken for sequencing was peripheral blood. The receptors were sampled from a woman aged 45-59 years with acute or convalescent COVID-19.

The chain uses TRBV6-5 and TRBJ2-3, with 9 bases lining up with TRBD2. Germline V gives CDR1 MNHEY, CDR2 SVGAGI. Germline trimming cut 2 bases from V and 5 bases from J; bases unmatched to any gene: 8. The CDR3 has 16 amino acids. The CDR3 DNA reads as TGTGCCAGCAGTTACCCCGCGGGGGGGCAAGGAGATACGCAGTATTTT. As protein: CASSYPAGGQGDTQYF.

The V gene is TRBV23-1, the J gene TRBJ1-4; 9 nucleotides align to TRBD1. TRBV23-1 is placed among ORFs of uncertain function. The CDR3 covers 16 residues. V shed 6 bases, J shed 4 bases, and the junction held 9 bases outside the gene matches. In nucleotides, the CDR3 is TGCGCCAGCAGCAGACTCCGGGACAGGGATAATGAAAAACTGTTTTTT. This translates into CASSRLRDRDNEKLFF.

The V call is TRBV3-1 (or the pseudogene TRBV3-2), the J call TRBJ2-1, with 10 bases identical to TRBD2. The V gene end was trimmed by 6 bases and the J gene end by 2 bases; junction bases not matched to a gene: 4. CDR3 length: 15 residues. CDR1 is LGHDT, CDR2 YNNKEL, per germline (reference sequence). The CDR3, as DNA: TGTGCCAGCAGTCTCCTAGCGGGGGCCTACAATGAGCAGTTCTTC. Translated: CASSLLAGAYNEQFF.

The chain recombines TRBV7-8 with TRBJ1-6; D remains ambiguous. Germline CDR1 reads SGHVS; CDR2 reads FQNEAQ. V was cut by 5 bases and J by 15 bases, with 14 bases left in between. The CDR3 spans 12 residues. CDR3 region: CASSPPGSLLHF. In DNA, the CDR3 is TGTGCCAGCAGCCCGCCCGGTTCGCTCCTCCACTTT.

The genes are TRBV6-6 and TRBJ2-2; a possible D gene is TRBD1 (6 bases). CDR1 is MNHNY and CDR2 is SVGAGI in the germline V gene (reference sequence). V lost 4 bases and J 3 bases, leaving 9 bases between the germline ends. The CDR3 loop spans 14 amino acids. This CDR3 reads CASSWTVYTGELFF. The CDR3 region has the DNA TGTGCCAGCAGTTGGACAGTCTACACCGGGGAGCTGTTTTTT.

CDR3 DNA: TGTGCCAGCAGCCCTTCTAGGGGGGGGGAGCAGTTCTTC. It specifies CASSPSRGGEQFF. The chain is built from TRBV11-1 and TRBJ2-1, with a possible D match to TRBD2 (7 bases). The CDR3 sequence is 13 residues long. V was shortened by 5 bases and J by 10 bases, with 15 bases between the two germline ends. The germline gives CDR1 SGHAT, CDR2 FQDESV (reference sequence).

In DNA, the CDR3 is TGCGCCAGCAGCTTGGTGGCGGGAACCTACGAGCAGTACTTC. It codes for CASSLVAGTYEQYF. The chain employs TRBV5-1 and TRBJ2-7, with D possibly matching TRBD2 (6 bases). Germline V gene data show CDR1 as SGHRS and CDR2 as YFSETQ. The CDR3 has 14 amino acids. Trimming took off 0 bases at V and 2 bases at J, with 9 bases between the two ends.

J is TRBJ2-1 and V is TRBV30; 9 bases map to TRBD1. The V gene's germline CDR1 is GTSNPN and CDR2 SVGIG (reference sequence). J lost 10 bases, V lost 2 bases, and 15 bases had no gene match. The CDR3 sequence is 16 residues long. The CDR3 loop reads CAWSTLDRGTLGEQFF. CDR3 sequence (DNA): TGTGCCTGGAGTACTTTGGACAGGGGAACCCTAGGGGAGCAGTTCTTC.

This chain uses TRBV24-1 with TRBJ1-4; D gene uncertain. The CDR3 consists of 9 residues. Germline CDR1 is KGHDR and CDR2 is SFDVKD. Trimming left V 12 bases short and J 11 bases short, with 9 bases between. The CDR3 DNA follows: TGTGCCTCCCCGACTAAACTGTTTTTT. Amino acid sequence: CASPTKLFF.